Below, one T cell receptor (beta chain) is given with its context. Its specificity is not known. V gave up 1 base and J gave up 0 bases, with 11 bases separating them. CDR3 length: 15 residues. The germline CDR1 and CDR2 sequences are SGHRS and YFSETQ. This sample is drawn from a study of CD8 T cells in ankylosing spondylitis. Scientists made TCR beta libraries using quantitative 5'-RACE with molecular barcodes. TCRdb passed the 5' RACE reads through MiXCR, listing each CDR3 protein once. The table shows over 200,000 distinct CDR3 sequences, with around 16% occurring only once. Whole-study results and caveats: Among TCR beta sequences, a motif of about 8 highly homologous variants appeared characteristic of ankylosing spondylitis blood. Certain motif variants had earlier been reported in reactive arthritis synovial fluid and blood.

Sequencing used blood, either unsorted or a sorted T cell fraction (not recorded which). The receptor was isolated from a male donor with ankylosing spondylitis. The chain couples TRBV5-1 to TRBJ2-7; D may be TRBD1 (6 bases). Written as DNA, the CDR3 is TGCGCCAGCAGCTTGTGGGGGCCGAGCTCCTACGAGCAGTACTTC. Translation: CASSLWGPSSYEQYF.